The clone carrying this T cell receptor beta chain has a handful of counts. The data stem from a study of blood T cells in healthy people across ages. Whenever a sample was processed, at least 6 million PBMCs were isolated. Then a second PCR, running about 6 to 11 cycles, was carried out with a sample-barcoded 5' primer and a J-beta primer mix. TCRdb used MiXCR to reprocess the 5' RACE reads, holding one entry per CDR3 protein. Of hundreds of thousands of distinct CDR3 sequences listed, approximately 50% are singletons. The germline gives CDR1 DFQATT, CDR2 SNEGSKA (reference sequence). V dropped 0 bases and J dropped 2 bases, with 10 bases sitting between them. The CDR3 is 14 residues long.

The TCR originated in a woman in her sixties or seventies in good health. Sample: blood. The rearrangement joins TRBV20-1 to TRBJ2-5, with D hard to call. The CDR3 DNA sequence: TGCAGTGCTAGAGATCAACTTTGGCAAGAGACCCAGTACTTC. This sequence encodes CSARDQLWQETQYF.